This is a list of T cell receptor beta chains from one sample in a study of blood T cell repertoires in COVID-19. Sequencing was performed with immunoSEQ multiplex PCR; in TCRdb, only in-frame clones are kept and a portion is missing. The sample has a few hundred thousand clones, approximately 85% seen once. The material sequenced was PBMCs or T cells enriched from blood (not recorded which). These receptors all stem from a woman in her twenties or thirties who had recovered from COVID-19. Both conserved end residues are part of each CDR3. Some rows mark clone size as missing; the rest say once, few, many or name a class of expanded clone.

cdr3_aa clone_size v_call
CASSKRSPSPTRDCPGELFF . TRBV21-1
CASSPTGNYGYTF . TRBV7-9
CASAPGLAVDFQYF few TRBV5-1
CAGTRRDRDEQYF . TRBV28
CASRTGGTDTQYF . TRBV6-5
CASSDGRVSYEQYF . TRBV2
CASSVTGGLTDTQYF . TRBV9
CAWKPGQGTPRSHQPQHF . TRBV30
CASREIRRDEQFF . TRBV6-5
CASSGDRDGYTF . TRBV19
CASSTYEVGNEQFF once TRBV19
CASSEASLSSSNQPQHF . TRBV6-1
CASSLAGPSSYEQYF . TRBV5-1
CASSVTPGQGSETQYF . TRBV7-7
CASSSLAVSPLHF . TRBV7-9
CASSIGQASSGNTIYF . TRBV2
CASSWVGTDYNEQFF . TRBV10-1
CATSDFSTGNYNEQFF . TRBV24-1
CASSEGPGAETQYF . TRBV19
CASSYSGERDTEAFF . TRBV6-5
CASTMREANTEAFF . TRBV6-5
CASSSLRDRAGDTQYF . TRBV28